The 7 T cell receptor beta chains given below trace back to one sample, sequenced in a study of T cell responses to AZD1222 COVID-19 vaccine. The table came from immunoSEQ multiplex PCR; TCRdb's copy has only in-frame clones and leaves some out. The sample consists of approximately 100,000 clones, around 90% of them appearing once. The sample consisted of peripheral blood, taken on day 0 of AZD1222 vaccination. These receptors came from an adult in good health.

This CDR3 is CASNAGPAYGYTF. CDR3 coding DNA: TGTGCCAGCAATGCGGGACCGGCTTATGGCTACACCTTC. This chain links TRBV2 with TRBJ1-2; D may be TRBD1 (5 bases). Per the germline V gene, CDR1 is SNHLY and CDR2 is FYNNEI. V lost 7 bases and J 5 bases, leaving 14 bases between the germline ends. The CDR3 has 13 residues.

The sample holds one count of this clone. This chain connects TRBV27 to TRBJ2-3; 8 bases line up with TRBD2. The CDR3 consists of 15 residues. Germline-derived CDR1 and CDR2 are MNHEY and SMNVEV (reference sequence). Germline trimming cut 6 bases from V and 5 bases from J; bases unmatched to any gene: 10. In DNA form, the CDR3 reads TGTGCCAGCAGCCTCAGTGGGCGGGAGGAAGATACGCAGTATTTT. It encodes CASSLSGREEDTQYF.

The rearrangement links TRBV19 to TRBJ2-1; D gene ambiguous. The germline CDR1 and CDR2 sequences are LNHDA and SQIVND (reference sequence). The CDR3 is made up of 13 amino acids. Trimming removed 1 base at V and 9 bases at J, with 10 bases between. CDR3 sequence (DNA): TGTGCCAGTAGTATAGGTCCCACGGGTGAGCAGTTCTTC. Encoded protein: CASSIGPTGEQFF.

CDR3 sequence (DNA): TGTGCCAGCCGAGAGGAAACCTACGAGCAGTACTTC. Encoded protein: CASREETYEQYF. J is TRBJ2-7 and V is TRBV2; D not resolved. The CDR3 totals 12 residues. The germline V gene has CDR1 SNHLY and CDR2 FYNNEI. The V and J ends lost 8 bases and 2 bases respectively, with 10 bases between them. The full variable domain, rest sourced from reference TRBV2 and TRBJ2-7, is EPEVTQTPSHQVTQMGQEVILRCVPISNHLYFYWYRQILGQKVEFLVSFYNNEISEKSEIFDDQFSVERPDGSNFTLKIRSTKLEDSAMYFCASREETYEQYFGPGTRLTVT.

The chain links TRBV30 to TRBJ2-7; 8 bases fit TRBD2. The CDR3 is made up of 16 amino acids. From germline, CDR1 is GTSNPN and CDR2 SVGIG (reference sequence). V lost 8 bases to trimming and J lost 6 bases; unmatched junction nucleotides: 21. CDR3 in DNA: TGTGCCGGCGATTGGAACGACGGGAGGGCCGGTGGCGAGCAGTACTTC. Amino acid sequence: CAGDWNDGRAGGEQYF.

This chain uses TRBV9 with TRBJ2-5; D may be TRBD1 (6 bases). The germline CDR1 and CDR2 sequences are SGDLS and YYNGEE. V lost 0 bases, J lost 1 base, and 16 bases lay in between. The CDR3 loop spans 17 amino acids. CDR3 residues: CASSVEARGVSQETQYF. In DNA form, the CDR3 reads TGTGCCAGCAGCGTAGAGGCCAGGGGAGTGAGCCAAGAGACCCAGTACTTC.

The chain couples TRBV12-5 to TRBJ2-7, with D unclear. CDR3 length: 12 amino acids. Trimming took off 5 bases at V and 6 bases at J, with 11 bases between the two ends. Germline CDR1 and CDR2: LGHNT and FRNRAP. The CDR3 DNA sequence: TGTGCTAGTGGTCCCGGATGGGCCGAGCAGTACTTC. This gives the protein CASGPGWAEQYF.